These 29 T cell receptor beta chains share one sample of origin, sequenced in a study of T cell responses to AZD1222 COVID-19 vaccine. Sequencing was performed with immunoSEQ multiplex PCR; in TCRdb, only in-frame clones are kept and a portion is missing. The sample has about 94,000 clones; more than 75% are singletons. Sample: peripheral blood, taken 28 days after the second AZD1222 dose. These receptors all stem from an adult who received the AZD1222 COVID-19 vaccine.

This sequence joins TRBV25-1 and TRBJ1-1; 10 bases are shared with TRBD1. The CDR3 totals 14 residues. CDR1 is MGHDK and CDR2 is SYGVNS in the germline V gene. V was clipped by 6 bases and J by 6 bases; unmatched bases: 7. CDR3 amino acids: CASRGDRGSSEAFF. The CDR3 DNA sequence: TGTGCCAGCAGGGGGGACAGGGGATCTTCTGAAGCTTTCTTT.

V is TRBV6-6 and J is TRBJ2-7; D may be TRBD1 (5 bases). Germline CDR1 and CDR2: MNHNY and SVGAGI (reference sequence). The germline V and J ends were trimmed by 7 bases and 3 bases, with 10 bases remaining between them. This CDR3 comprises 12 residues. The CDR3 is CASTQADYEQYF. CDR3 in DNA: TGTGCCAGCACACAGGCGGACTACGAGCAGTACTTC.

This chain joins TRBV24-1 and TRBJ2-1; 8 positions agree with TRBD2. The CDR3 contains 20 residues. The V gene end was trimmed by 3 bases and the J gene end by 4 bases; junction bases not matched to a gene: 19. Germline V lookup: CDR1 KGHDR, CDR2 SFDVKD. The CDR3 protein is CATSDPGRTSPRGGYNEQFF. Here the CDR3 DNA reads TGTGCCACCAGTGATCCGGGACGGACTAGCCCCCGAGGGGGGTACAATGAGCAGTTCTTC.

The chain has TRBV14 and TRBJ2-1; 15 nucleotides line up with TRBD2. The trim removed 1 base at V and 6 bases at J, leaving 4 bases unmatched. Germline CDR1 reads SGHDN; CDR2 reads FVKESK. This CDR3 comprises 17 residues. CDR3 nucleotides: TGTGCCAGCAGCCAAGTCCCGGGACTAGCGGGGGGCAATGAGCAGTTCTTC. Translated: CASSQVPGLAGGNEQFF.

The chain combines TRBV7-2 with TRBJ1-1, with D unresolved. Germline CDR1 SGHTA, CDR2 FQGNSA. The CDR3 runs to 16 residues. V was shortened by 1 base and J by 5 bases, with 17 bases between the two germline ends. CDR3 residues: CASSLGGTRAGTEAFF. CDR3 nucleotides: TGTGCCAGCAGCTTAGGAGGCACACGGGCGGGAACTGAAGCTTTCTTT.

The CDR3 loop reads CASSYDSGDGYTF. CDR3 DNA: TGTGCCAGCAGTTACGATAGCGGGGACGGCTACACCTTC. The chain uses TRBV6-2 or TRBV6-3 and TRBJ1-2; D perhaps matches TRBD1 (5 bases). Trimming pared 2 bases from V and 8 bases from J, leaving 12 bases between. The germline V gene has CDR1 MNHEY and CDR2 SVGEGT. The CDR3 is made up of 13 amino acids.

This chain links TRBV25-1 with TRBJ1-2, with TRBD1 identical over 7 bases. The CDR3 length is 13 residues. Trimming cost V 4 bases and J 7 bases; bases outside gene matches: 6. Germline V lookup: CDR1 MGHDK, CDR2 SYGVNS. The CDR3 DNA is TGTGCCAGCAGTGTCGAGGGGGCGCGTGGCTACACCTTC. It yields the protein CASSVEGARGYTF.

The genes are TRBV6-5 and TRBJ2-7; D ambiguous. The V gene's germline CDR1 is MNHEY and CDR2 SVGAGI. This CDR3 has 14 amino acids. The V and J ends lost 0 bases and 7 bases respectively, with 13 bases between them. The DNA for the CDR3 is TGTGCCAGCAGTTACTCGAAGGTGACCTGGGAGCAGTACTTC. Translation: CASSYSKVTWEQYF.

This clone was seen just once. V is TRBV9 and J is TRBJ2-1, with D perhaps matching TRBD2 (5 bases). Trimming cost V 0 bases and J 5 bases, with 12 bases left between them. The CDR3 spans 15 residues. The germline V gene has CDR1 SGDLS and CDR2 YYNGEE. The CDR3 loop is CASSVVSGLDNEQFF. CDR3 DNA: TGTGCCAGCAGCGTAGTCAGCGGTTTGGACAATGAGCAGTTCTTC.

The chain carries TRBV28 and TRBJ2-2; D is unresolved. This CDR3 is 14 amino acids long. Germline lookup yields CDR1 MDHEN and CDR2 SYDVKM. With 1 base removed from V and 6 bases from J, the gap between germline ends came to 9 bases. The CDR3 nucleotides are TGTGCCAGCAGTTTATTCCCAGGCCCCGGGGAGCTGTTTTTT. This translates into CASSLFPGPGELFF.

This rearrangement joins TRBV7-9 to TRBJ2-1; possible D gene TRBD1, 6 bases. The V and J ends lost 3 bases and 5 bases respectively, with 14 bases between them. This CDR3 comprises 15 residues. The germline V gene has CDR1 SEHNR and CDR2 FQNEAQ (reference sequence). The CDR3 loop reads CASSFLDRLDNEQFF. CDR3 DNA sequence: TGTGCCAGCAGCTTCCTCGACAGGTTGGACAATGAGCAGTTCTTC.

The DNA for the CDR3 is TGTGCCAGCACATACGAAGCGGGAGGGGGCACAGATACGCAGTATTTT. Protein product: CASTYEAGGGTDTQYF. This chain links TRBV28 with TRBJ2-3; 10 bases agree with TRBD2. CDR1 and CDR2 from the germline V gene are MDHEN and SYDVKM. The CDR3 is made up of 16 amino acids. After removal of 7 bases from V and 1 base from J, the junction contained 8 bases not matched to a gene.

This chain links TRBV20-1 with TRBJ1-1; a weak D match, TRBD1 (5 bases). V gave up 3 bases and J gave up 1 base, with 9 bases separating them. Germline V CDR1 and CDR2: DFQATT, SNEGSKA (reference sequence). CDR3 length: 13 residues. This CDR3 reads CSASFQGNTEAFF. CDR3 DNA: TGCAGTGCTAGTTTTCAGGGGAACACTGAAGCTTTCTTT.

In nucleotides, the CDR3 is TGTGCCAGCAGTCCTTGGACTAGCGGAGAGCAGTACTTC. Translated, it gives CASSPWTSGEQYF. The chain joins TRBV6-5 to TRBJ2-7; 10 nucleotides agree with TRBD2. The trim removed 5 bases at V and 7 bases at J, leaving 5 bases unmatched. Germline lookup yields CDR1 MNHEY and CDR2 SVGAGI. The CDR3 is 13 amino acids.

This chain joins TRBV2 and TRBJ1-1; the D gene is possibly TRBD1 (6 bases). Trimming took off 6 bases at V and 0 bases at J, with 11 bases between the two ends. CDR1 and CDR2 from the germline V gene are SNHLY and FYNNEI. CDR3 length: 14 residues. Here the CDR3 reads CASSATGLNTEAFF. As DNA, the CDR3 is TGTGCCAGCAGCGCTACAGGGCTGAACACTGAAGCTTTCTTT.

The V and J genes are TRBV19 and TRBJ2-1; possibly TRBD2 for D (7 bases). The germline CDR1 and CDR2 sequences are LNHDA and SQIVND (reference sequence). CDR3 length: 15 amino acids. V was shortened by 11 bases and J by 2 bases, with 19 bases between the two germline ends. Here the CDR3 reads CAGYKTGGTYNEQFF. Written as DNA, the CDR3 is TGTGCCGGATATAAGACGGGGGGCACCTACAATGAGCAGTTCTTC.

This rearrangement joins TRBV13 to TRBJ2-2, with 14 bases lining up with TRBD2. Germline CDR1 reads PRHDT; CDR2 reads FYEKMQ (reference sequence). V dropped 5 bases and J dropped 0; count of bases not matched to a gene: 2. The CDR3 loop spans 17 amino acids. CDR3 coding DNA: TGTGCCAGCAGCCGGACTAGCGGGGGGACGAACACCGGGGAGCTGTTTTTT. It is translated as CASSRTSGGTNTGELFF.

This clone was observed once. The chain links TRBV5-8 to TRBJ2-1, with TRBD2 matching 9 bases. The CDR3 contains 17 residues. Germline values: CDR1 SGHTS, CDR2 YDEGEE. V was pared by 4 bases and J by 8 bases, with 16 bases of the junction left unmatched. In DNA, the CDR3 is TGTGCCAGCAGCGCGCCAGCTTCTAGCGGGGTAGGTCATGAGCAGTTCTTC. This gives the protein CASSAPASSGVGHEQFF.

The chain carries TRBV7-9 and TRBJ1-2; tentative D call: TRBD1 (6 bases). The length of the CDR3 is 12 residues. Germline V gene lookup returns CDR1 SEHNR and CDR2 FQNEAQ (reference sequence). The V end was cut by 5 bases, the J end by 7 bases, with 11 bases between. In DNA form, the CDR3 reads TGTGCCAGCAGCCCAGGACAGTTTGGCTACACCTTC. Encoded protein: CASSPGQFGYTF.

CDR3 sequence: CASSQEYLLQGGSNQPQHF. The CDR3 bases are TGCGCCAGCAGCCAAGAATACCTGCTGCAGGGTGGGAGCAATCAGCCCCAGCATTTT. The chain links TRBV4-3 to TRBJ1-5; tentatively, D is TRBD1 (5 bases). The length of the CDR3 is 19 residues. Deletions cut 0 bases from V and 1 base from J, with 19 bases between. Looked up from germline, CDR1 is LGHNA and CDR2 is YSLEER.

The chain recombines TRBV3-1 (or the pseudogene TRBV3-2) with TRBJ1-4; 11 bases are shared with TRBD1. J gave up 0 bases and V 3 bases, and 6 bases lay outside the gene matches. Germline V CDR1 and CDR2: LGHDT, YNNKEL (reference sequence). The CDR3 has 18 residues. The CDR3 spells CASSQRDRGTTTNEKLFF. The CDR3 DNA is TGTGCCAGCAGCCAGCGGGACAGGGGGACTACAACTAATGAAAAACTGTTTTTT.

V gene TRBV12-3 or TRBV12-4 combines with J gene TRBJ2-3, with D possibly matching TRBD2 (6 bases). The V and J ends lost 5 bases and 6 bases respectively, with 12 bases between them. The CDR3 spans 13 residues. The chain's CDR3 is CASSLGTWDTQYF. The CDR3 bases are TGTGCCAGCAGTCTCGGGACTTGGGATACGCAGTATTTT.

The genes are TRBV5-4 and TRBJ1-2; 8 bases match TRBD1. This CDR3 region has 15 residues. The germline V gene has CDR1 SGHNT and CDR2 YYREEE (reference sequence). The ends lost 2 bases at V and 0 bases at J; junction bases unmatched: 3. CDR3 nucleotide sequence: TGTGCCAGCAGCTTCGGACAGGGACCTAACTATGGCTACACCTTC. Amino acid sequence: CASSFGQGPNYGYTF.

This clone came up once. The rearrangement links TRBV6-5 to TRBJ1-4, with D maybe TRBD1 (6 bases). The germline V and J ends were trimmed by 2 bases and 7 bases, with 17 bases remaining between them. CDR1 MNHEY and CDR2 SVGAGI come from the germline V gene. The CDR3 covers 16 residues. As DNA, the CDR3 is TGTGCCAGCAGTTACAGCCTAACAGGGAGACCTGAAAAACTGTTTTTT. Translation: CASSYSLTGRPEKLFF.

This sequence joins TRBV4-2 and TRBJ1-6, with TRBD1 as a possible D gene (5 bases). CDR3 length: 15 residues. The V end lost 1 base, the J end lost 13 bases, and 17 bases lay between the germline ends. Germline V gene lookup returns CDR1 LGHNA and CDR2 YNFKEQ. For the CDR3, the DNA is TGTGCCAGCAGCCAAGCGGACGGGGGGTTATCTCCCCTCCACTTT. Translating it yields CASSQADGGLSPLHF.

This chain joins TRBV25-1 and TRBJ1-4; 7 bases match TRBD1. CDR1 and CDR2 (germline): MGHDK, SYGVNS. This CDR3 region has 14 residues. Trimming took 3 bases from V and 5 from J; bases not matched to a gene: 3. This chain's CDR3 is CASSDRQGNEKLFF. The CDR3 coding sequence is TGTGCCAGCAGTGATCGACAGGGAAATGAAAAACTGTTTTTT.

This clone has a handful of counts. The V call is TRBV7-8, the J call TRBJ1-4, with no clear D. The CDR3 covers 16 residues. Trimming stripped 6 bases from V and 1 base from J, with 15 bases between. Looked up from germline, CDR1 is SGHVS and CDR2 is FQNEAQ. Here the CDR3 DNA reads TGTGCCAGCAGAGGATCGTGGAGTTTAACTAATGAAAAACTGTTTTTT. Encoded protein: CASRGSWSLTNEKLFF.

This CDR3 reads CASSQTGHYGYTF. DNA of the CDR3: TGCGCCAGCAGCCAAACGGGACACTATGGCTACACCTTC. The chain couples TRBV4-1 to TRBJ1-2, with a tentative D call TRBD1 (5 bases). Trimming pared 2 bases from V and 3 bases from J, leaving 7 bases between. The germline gives CDR1 MGHRA, CDR2 YSYEKL. This CDR3 has 13 residues.

The chain joins TRBV4-3 to TRBJ1-2; D uncertain. The CDR3 totals 14 residues. Trimming took off 0 bases at V and 8 bases at J, with 13 bases between the two ends. Germline loops: CDR1 LGHNA, CDR2 YSLEER. CDR3 residues: CASSQDRAWRGYTF. DNA for the CDR3: TGCGCCAGCAGCCAAGATCGGGCCTGGCGGGGCTACACCTTC.